This T cell receptor beta chain emerged from a study of blood T cell repertoires in COVID-19. The table came from immunoSEQ multiplex PCR; TCRdb's copy has only in-frame clones and leaves some out. The table shows fewer than 90,000 clones, with 75% to 90% occurring only once. The J segment lost 4 bases and the V segment lost 7 bases, leaving 3 bases of the junction unmatched. This CDR3 is 13 amino acids long. This clonotype was obtained from a male donor with acute or convalescent COVID-19. The sequencing sample was made of peripheral blood. J is TRBJ1-1 and V is TRBV12-3 or TRBV12-4; 10 bases line up with TRBD1. In DNA form, the CDR3 reads TGTGCCAGCACGAGGACAGGGGGCACTGAAGCTTTCTTT. The encoded protein is CASTRTGGTEAFF.